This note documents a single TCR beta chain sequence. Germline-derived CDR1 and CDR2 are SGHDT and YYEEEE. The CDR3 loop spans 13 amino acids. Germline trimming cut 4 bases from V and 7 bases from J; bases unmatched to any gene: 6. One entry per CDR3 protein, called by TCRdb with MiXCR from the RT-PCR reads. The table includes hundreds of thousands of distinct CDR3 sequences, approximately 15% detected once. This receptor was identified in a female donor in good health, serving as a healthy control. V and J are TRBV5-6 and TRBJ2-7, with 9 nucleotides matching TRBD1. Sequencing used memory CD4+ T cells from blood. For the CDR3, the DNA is TGTGCCAGCAGCACCGGGACAGGGAGGGAGCAGTACTTC. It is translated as CASSTGTGREQYF.